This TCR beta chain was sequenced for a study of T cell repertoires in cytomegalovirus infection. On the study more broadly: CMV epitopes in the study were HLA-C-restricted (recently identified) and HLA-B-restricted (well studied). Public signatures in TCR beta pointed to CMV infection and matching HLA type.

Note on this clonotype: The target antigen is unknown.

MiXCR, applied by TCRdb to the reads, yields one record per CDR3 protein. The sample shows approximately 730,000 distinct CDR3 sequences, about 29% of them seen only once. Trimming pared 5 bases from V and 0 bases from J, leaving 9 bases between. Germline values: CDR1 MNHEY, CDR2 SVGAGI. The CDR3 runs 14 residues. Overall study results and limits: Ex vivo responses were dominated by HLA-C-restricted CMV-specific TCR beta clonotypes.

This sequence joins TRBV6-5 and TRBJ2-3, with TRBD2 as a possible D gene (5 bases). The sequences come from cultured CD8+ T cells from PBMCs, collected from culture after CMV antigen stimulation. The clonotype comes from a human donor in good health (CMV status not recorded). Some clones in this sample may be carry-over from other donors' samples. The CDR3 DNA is TGTGCCAGCAGTAAGCGGTTCAGCACAGATACGCAGTATTTT. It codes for CASSKRFSTDTQYF.